One TCR beta chain is described in this entry. The data belong to a study of blood T cell repertoires in COVID-19. Turning to the study itself: There were acute and convalescent COVID-19 samples, and they came from the United States, Italy and Spain. PBMCs, B-cell-depleted T cells, or T cells were the source of the cDNA or gDNA that made up the material.

The protocol was immunoSEQ multiplex PCR, while the TCRdb copy is restricted to in-frame clones and leaves out a portion. Of some 260,000 clones listed, about 86% are singletons. CDR3 length equals 16 residues. The V segment lost 1 base and the J segment 4 bases; nucleotides outside the gene matches: 7. Looked up from germline, CDR1 is LGHDT and CDR2 is YNNKEL (reference sequence). Across fewer than 25 US areas, participants ranged in age from 18 to 89 years. Cohort assignment relied on participant-reported clinical history. The sequence was collected from a man aged 25 to 40 with acute COVID-19. Sequenced input: PBMCs or T cells enriched from blood (not recorded which). The rearrangement joins TRBV3-1 (or the pseudogene TRBV3-2) to TRBJ2-5, with TRBD2 identical over 9 bases. CDR3 DNA: TGTGCCAGCAGCCAAGCGAGAGCGGGGGGCGGAGAGACCCAGTACTTC. Translating it yields CASSQARAGGGETQYF.